By frequency in the sample, the clone carrying this T cell receptor beta chain is medium-sized. Its antigen is not known. Every patient had relapsed following autologous stem cell transplantation, and cohorts differed in brentuximab vedotin exposure. Complete response, partial response or progressive disease were the best responses. The germline CDR1 and CDR2 sequences are SGHVS and FQNEAQ. This CDR3 comprises 14 residues. V lost 5 bases and J 1 base, leaving 11 bases between the germline ends. This sample stems from a study of PD-1 blockade in classical Hodgkin lymphoma. Turning to the study itself: On a schedule of every 2 weeks, patients received nivolumab 3 mg/kg intravenously.

Findings of the study overall: Complete responders' baseline diversity resembled that of newly diagnosed patients.

The data were produced by immunoSEQ multiplex PCR, yet TCRdb's version contains in-frame clones alone and is incomplete. Of roughly 40,000 clones listed, approximately 71% are singletons. The TCR originated in a human donor with classical Hodgkin lymphoma. The rearrangement links TRBV7-8 to TRBJ1-1; perhaps TRBD1 as D (5 bases). The source material was peripheral blood mononuclear cells (PBMCs), sampled at baseline. The CDR3 region is CASSQDGANTEAFF. The DNA of the CDR3 is TGTGCCAGCAGCCAAGACGGGGCGAACACTGAAGCTTTCTTT.